A single sample is the source of the 11 T cell receptor beta chains below, sequenced in a study of T cells in Graves' hyperthyroidism and ophthalmopathy. Amplified regions were TCR beta CDR3 sequences from RNA transcripts. When the TCR CDR3 underwent first-round RT-PCR, the HTBI primer set was used. TCRdb redid the calling of the multiplex PCR reads with MiXCR, one entry per CDR3 protein. The sample includes hundreds of thousands of distinct CDR3 sequences, 14% seen only once; the top ten take approximately 10%. The sequencing input was blood. Receptor source: a woman under 30 with Graves' hyperthyroidism.

The sample holds many counts of this clonotype. V usage is TRBV12-3 or TRBV12-4 and J usage is TRBJ1-4, with a weak D call TRBD1 (5 bases). The CDR3 spans 13 residues. V lost 2 bases to trimming and J lost 7 bases, with 8 bases between them. This chain's CDR3 is CASSLTQGEKLFF. In DNA form, the CDR3 reads TGTGCCAGCAGTTTAACGCAGGGTGAAAAACTGTTTTTT.

This clonotype was counted at least ten times. CDR3 coding DNA: TGTGCCAGCAGTCTCGACAGTCGAGCAAGGATCCGGTATGGCTACACCTTC. As protein: CASSLDSRARIRYGYTF. This chain joins TRBV12-3 or TRBV12-4 and TRBJ1-2; D is possibly TRBD1 (5 bases). V was shortened by 5 bases and J by 5 bases, with 24 bases between the two germline ends. CDR3 size: 17 residues.

The chain couples TRBV20-1 to TRBJ1-1; tentative D call: TRBD1 (5 bases). V shed 4 bases and J shed 0 bases, with 15 bases lying between them. This CDR3 is 15 amino acids long. The V gene's germline CDR1 is DFQATT and CDR2 SNEGSKA (reference sequence). The CDR3 region is CSATGTVLMNTEAFF. The CDR3 DNA is TGCAGTGCTACCGGGACGGTTCTTATGAACACTGAAGCTTTCTTT.

The chain joins TRBV25-1 to TRBJ1-5; maybe TRBD1 (5 bases). Germline loops: CDR1 MGHDK, CDR2 SYGVNS. Trimming removed 3 bases at V and 5 bases at J, with 17 bases between. The length of the CDR3 is 16 residues. The CDR3 nucleotides read TGTGCCAGCAGTGACGCCGGGTCGGGAGGGGATCAGCCCCAGCATTTT. Translated: CASSDAGSGGDQPQHF.

The chain has TRBV4-3 and TRBJ2-3; 12 positions agree with TRBD2. The CDR3 is 17 residues long. From germline, CDR1 is LGHNA and CDR2 YSLEER. Trimming cost V 4 bases and J 3 bases; bases outside gene matches: 8. CDR3 sequence: CASSRQLAGGRTDTQYF. The CDR3 nucleotides read TGCGCCAGCAGCCGCCAACTAGCGGGAGGTCGGACAGATACGCAGTATTTT.

This clonotype was detected a few times. This chain connects TRBV25-1 to TRBJ2-7; D is undetermined. CDR3 length equals 14 residues. CDR1 and CDR2 from the germline V gene are MGHDK and SYGVNS. The V and J ends lost 4 bases and 3 bases respectively, with 13 bases between them. CDR3 nucleotide sequence: TGTGCCAGCAGTGGGAGCGCCGCTGTCTACGAGCAGTACTTC. This translates into CASSGSAAVYEQYF.

This chain uses TRBV5-5 with TRBJ2-5; 7 nucleotides agree with TRBD2. The trim removed 6 bases at V and 2 bases at J, leaving 10 bases unmatched. Germline CDR1 is SGHKS and CDR2 is YYEKEE (reference sequence). This CDR3 is 15 amino acids long. The DNA for the CDR3 is TGTGCCAGCAAAAAGCGGGAAGGGCTTCAAGAGACCCAGTACTTC. Encoded protein: CASKKREGLQETQYF.

This clonotype was observed at least ten times. CDR3 sequence reads: CASRSSGTNTGELFF. The DNA of the CDR3 is TGTGCCAGCAGAAGCAGCGGGACGAACACCGGGGAGCTGTTTTTT. The J gene is TRBJ2-2, the V gene TRBV2; TRBD2 agrees at 7 bases. The CDR3 contains 15 residues. The junction had 4 bases not matched to a gene; V was cut back by 6 bases and J by 0 bases. CDR1 is SNHLY and CDR2 is FYNNEI in the germline V gene. The complete variable domain, with remaining parts taken from reference TRBV2 and TRBJ2-2, reads EPEVTQTPSHQVTQMGQEVILRCVPISNHLYFYWYRQILGQKVEFLVSFYNNEISEKSEIFDDQFSVERPDGSNFTLKIRSTKLEDSAMYFCASRSSGTNTGELFFGEGSRLTVL.

This clonotype was counted ten times or more. The chain recombines TRBV29-1 with TRBJ1-1, with D perhaps TRBD1 (6 bases). Germline V gives CDR1 SQVTM, CDR2 ANQGSEA. This CDR3 spans 13 amino acids. The V end lost 4 bases, the J end lost 2 bases, and 11 bases lay between the germline ends. In DNA, the CDR3 is TGCAGCGTTGCGCGGGGGCGAAACACTGAAGCTTTCTTT. This encodes CSVARGRNTEAFF.

J is TRBJ1-1 and V is TRBV12-3 or TRBV12-4; 7 nucleotides match TRBD1. V lost 7 bases and J lost 1; bases outside the gene matches: 9. The CDR3 consists of 15 residues. Written as DNA, the CDR3 is TGTGCCAGCACCAGGGGGGGCAGGGAGAACACTGAAGCTTTCTTT. Residues: CASTRGGRENTEAFF.

The sample holds many counts of this clonotype. J is TRBJ1-2 and V is TRBV6-1, with 7 nucleotides matching TRBD1. Trimming removed 5 bases from V and 5 bases from J; junction bases left unmatched: 8. In germline, CDR1 is MNHNS, CDR2 SASEGT. This CDR3 has 14 amino acids. DNA for the CDR3: TGTGCCAGCAGTTTTACAGGGGACGGGTATGGCTACACCTTC. It encodes CASSFTGDGYGYTF.